The clone carrying this TCR beta chain was seen only a few times. The record originates from a study of blood T cell repertoires in COVID-19. Whole-study context: T cells, B-cell-depleted T cells, or PBMCs supplied cDNA or gDNA.

The CDR3 sequence is 18 residues long. The junction had 18 bases not matched to a gene; V was cut back by 2 bases and J by 6 bases. Germline CDR1 SGHAT, CDR2 FQNNGV. In the study's own analysis: It was from reference gene primer amplification that nucleated cell counts were estimated. Profiled with immunoSEQ multiplex PCR; TCRdb holds only in-frame clones, not every one. V, J and clone size are taken as reported in that table, and D and trimming were inferred from the DNA itself. The table shows around 250,000 clones, with about 87% occurring only once. The material sequenced was peripheral blood. The rearrangement uses TRBV11-2 and TRBJ2-7, with 8 nucleotides matching TRBD2. This sequence originates from a human donor in a cohort sampled during active COVID-19. The DNA of the CDR3 is TGTGCCAGCAGCTTATTCCGCGGGACTAGTGGGGTCGGGAGCGAGCAGTACTTC. It translates to CASSLFRGTSGVGSEQYF.